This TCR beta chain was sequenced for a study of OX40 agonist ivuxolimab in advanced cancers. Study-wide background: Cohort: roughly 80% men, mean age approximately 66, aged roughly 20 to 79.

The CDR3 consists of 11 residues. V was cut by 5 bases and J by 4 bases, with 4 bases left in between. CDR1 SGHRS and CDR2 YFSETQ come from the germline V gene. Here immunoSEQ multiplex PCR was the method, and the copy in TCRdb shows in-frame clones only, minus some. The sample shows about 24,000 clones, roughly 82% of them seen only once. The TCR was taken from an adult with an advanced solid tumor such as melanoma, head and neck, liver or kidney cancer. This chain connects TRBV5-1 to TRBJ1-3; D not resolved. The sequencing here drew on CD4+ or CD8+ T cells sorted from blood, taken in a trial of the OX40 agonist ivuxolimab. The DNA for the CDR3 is TGCGCCAGCAGGACAGGAAACACCATATATTTT. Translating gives CASRTGNTIYF.